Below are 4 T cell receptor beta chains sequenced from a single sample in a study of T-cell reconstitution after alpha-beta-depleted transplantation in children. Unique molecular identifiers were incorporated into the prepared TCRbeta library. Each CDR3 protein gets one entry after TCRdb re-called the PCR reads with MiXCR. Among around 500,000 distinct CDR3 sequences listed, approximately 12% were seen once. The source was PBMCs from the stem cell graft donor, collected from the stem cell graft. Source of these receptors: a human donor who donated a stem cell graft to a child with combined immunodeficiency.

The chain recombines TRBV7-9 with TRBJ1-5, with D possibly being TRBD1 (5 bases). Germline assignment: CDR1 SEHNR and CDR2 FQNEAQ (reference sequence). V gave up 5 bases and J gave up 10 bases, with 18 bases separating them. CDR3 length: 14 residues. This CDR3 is CASSGGSNQGPQHF. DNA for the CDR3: TGTGCCAGCAGCGGTGGAAGTAATCAGGGCCCCCAGCATTTT. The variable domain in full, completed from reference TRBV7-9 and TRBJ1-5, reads DTGVSQNPRHKITKRGQNVTFRCDPISEHNRLYWYRQTLGQGPEFLTYFQNEAQLEKSRLLSDRFSAERPKGSFSTLEIQRTEQGDSAMYLCASSGGSNQGPQHFGDGTRLSIL.

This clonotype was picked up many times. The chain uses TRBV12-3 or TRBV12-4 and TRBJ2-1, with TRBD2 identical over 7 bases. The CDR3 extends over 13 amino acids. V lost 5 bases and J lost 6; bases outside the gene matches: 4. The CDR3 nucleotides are TGTGCCAGCAGTCTGACTAGCTCCAATGAGCAGTTCTTC. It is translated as CASSLTSSNEQFF.

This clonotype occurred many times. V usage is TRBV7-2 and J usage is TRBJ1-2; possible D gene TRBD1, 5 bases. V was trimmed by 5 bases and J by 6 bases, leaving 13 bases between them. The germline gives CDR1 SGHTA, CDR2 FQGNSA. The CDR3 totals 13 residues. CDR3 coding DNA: TGTGCCAGCAGCCCTGACAGAGGCGATGGCTACACCTTC. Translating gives CASSPDRGDGYTF.

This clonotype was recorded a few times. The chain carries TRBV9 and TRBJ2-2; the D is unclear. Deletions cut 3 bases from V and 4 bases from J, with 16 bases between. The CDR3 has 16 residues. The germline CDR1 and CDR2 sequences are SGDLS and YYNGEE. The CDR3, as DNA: TGTGCCAGCAGCGCCGATATCGGATTTTTCACCGGGGAGCTGTTTTTT. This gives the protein CASSADIGFFTGELFF.